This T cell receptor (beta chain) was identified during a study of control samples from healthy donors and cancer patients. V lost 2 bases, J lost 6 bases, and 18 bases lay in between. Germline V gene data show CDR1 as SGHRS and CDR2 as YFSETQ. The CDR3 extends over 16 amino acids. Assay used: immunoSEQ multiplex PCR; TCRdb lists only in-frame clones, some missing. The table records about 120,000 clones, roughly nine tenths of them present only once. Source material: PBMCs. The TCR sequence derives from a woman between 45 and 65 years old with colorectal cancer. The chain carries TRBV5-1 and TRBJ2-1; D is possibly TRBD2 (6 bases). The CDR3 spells CASSLYGGQQVNEQFF. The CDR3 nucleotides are TGCGCCAGCAGCTTATACGGGGGTCAACAAGTCAATGAGCAGTTCTTC.